Listed here are 21 T cell receptor beta chains from one sample, sequenced in a study of T cell responses to AZD1222 COVID-19 vaccine. Generated by immunoSEQ multiplex PCR, the TCRdb table keeps only in-frame clones and is missing some. The data hold 100,000 to 150,000 clones, with approximately 82% observed a single time. The sequencing used peripheral blood, collected 28 days after the second AZD1222 dose. These receptor sequences come from an adult who received the AZD1222 COVID-19 vaccine.

The chain joins TRBV11-3 to TRBJ1-2; D is uncertain. This CDR3 is built from 12 residues. The V end was cut by 5 bases, the J end by 2 bases, with 6 bases between. Germline CDR1 is SGHNT and CDR2 is YENEEA. This chain's CDR3 is CASSPDNYGYTF. The CDR3 DNA follows: TGTGCCAGCAGCCCCGACAACTATGGCTACACCTTC.

This chain links TRBV9 with TRBJ1-4, with no clear D. The CDR3 is made up of 15 amino acids. The germline V gene encodes CDR1 SGDLS and CDR2 YYNGEE. The germline V and J ends were trimmed by 4 bases and 3 bases, with 13 bases remaining between them. The chain's CDR3 is CASSQAGLANEKLFF. The DNA of the CDR3 is TGTGCCAGCAGCCAAGCAGGCCTGGCTAATGAAAAACTGTTTTTT.

CDR3 sequence: CAIKQRTGTYGYTF. The CDR3 region has the DNA TGTGCCATCAAACAGAGGACAGGGACATATGGCTACACCTTC. The J gene is TRBJ1-2, the V gene TRBV10-3; TRBD1 matches 8 bases. Per the germline V gene, CDR1 is ENHRY and CDR2 is SYGVKD. The CDR3 loop spans 14 amino acids. The ends lost 7 bases at V and 5 bases at J; junction bases unmatched: 9.

The chain carries TRBV18 and TRBJ1-3; D ambiguous. Germline CDR1 and CDR2: KGHSH and LQKENI. The CDR3 runs to 14 residues. V dropped 3 bases and J dropped 5 bases, with 11 bases sitting between them. The CDR3 protein is CASSPGSERNTIYF. CDR3 nucleotide sequence: TGTGCCAGCTCACCGGGCAGTGAAAGAAACACCATATATTTT.

The chain carries TRBV3-1 (or the pseudogene TRBV3-2) and TRBJ2-7, with TRBD1 matching 8 bases. The germline CDR1 and CDR2 sequences are LGHDT and YNNKEL (reference sequence). This CDR3 is 12 amino acids long. J gave up 4 bases and V 6 bases, and 2 bases lay outside the gene matches. This CDR3 is CASSRTGYEQYF. The DNA of the CDR3 is TGTGCCAGCAGTCGGACAGGGTACGAGCAGTACTTC.

The chain recombines TRBV6-2 or TRBV6-3 with TRBJ2-7, with D possibly TRBD1 on 6 matching bases. The CDR3 length is 14 residues. Trimming took off 6 bases at V and 1 base at J, with 13 bases between the two ends. Germline V gene data show CDR1 as MNHEY and CDR2 as SVGEGT. The CDR3 is CASSRLGQSYEQYF. The CDR3 bases are TGTGCCAGCAGCCGGCTCGGACAGTCCTACGAGCAGTACTTC.

The gene calls are TRBV2 and TRBJ2-7; 8 nucleotides line up with TRBD2. The CDR3 spans 14 residues. CDR1 and CDR2 from the germline V gene are SNHLY and FYNNEI. Trimming took 5 bases from V and 2 from J; bases not matched to a gene: 5. The CDR3 DNA reads as TGTGCCAGCAGTAATAGCGGGGCCCCCTACGAGCAGTACTTC. As protein: CASSNSGAPYEQYF.

The chain is built from TRBV28 and TRBJ2-3; 11 bases fit TRBD2. Per germline, CDR1 MDHEN and CDR2 SYDVKM. This CDR3 has 15 residues. V gave up 3 bases and J gave up 1 base; unmatched junction bases: 0. DNA of the CDR3: TGTGCCAGCAGTTTGGGACTAGCGGGCACAGATACGCAGTATTTT. Its translation: CASSLGLAGTDTQYF. The whole variable domain, filled in from reference TRBV28 and TRBJ2-3, reads DVKVTQSSRYLVKRTGEKVFLECVQDMDHENMFWYRQDPGLGLRLIYFSYDVKMKEKGDIPEGYSVSREKKERFSLILESASTNQTSMYLCASSLGLAGTDTQYFGPGTRLTVL.

This chain links TRBV7-9 with TRBJ2-6; 9 nucleotides align to TRBD2. The germline CDR1 and CDR2 sequences are SEHNR and FQNEAQ (reference sequence). The CDR3 has 18 residues. The ends lost 5 bases at V and 1 base at J; junction bases unmatched: 9. This CDR3 is CASSHAAGGGSGANVLTF. In nucleotides, the CDR3 is TGTGCCAGCAGCCACGCAGCGGGGGGCGGGTCTGGGGCCAACGTCCTGACTTTC.

This clone was recorded once. The V call is TRBV6-5, the J call TRBJ1-1; D gene ambiguous. Germline CDR1 MNHEY, CDR2 SVGAGI. The CDR3 is 14 residues long. The V gene lost 0 bases and the J gene lost 0 bases, with 5 bases spanning the gap. The CDR3 spells CASSYSTMNTEAFF. CDR3 coding DNA: TGTGCCAGCAGTTACTCTACCATGAACACTGAAGCTTTCTTT.

This clone was seen a single time. The V call is TRBV29-1, the J call TRBJ1-1, with D unresolved. Deletions cut 5 bases from V and 1 base from J, with 8 bases between. CDR1 and CDR2 from the germline V gene are SQVTM and ANQGSEA. This CDR3 has 12 residues. The CDR3 loop is CSVRRGNTEAFF. CDR3 DNA: TGCAGCGTTCGAAGAGGGAACACTGAAGCTTTCTTT.

The gene calls are TRBV2 and TRBJ1-6, with unresolved D. Trimming left V 1 base short and J 0 bases short, with 4 bases between. The CDR3 length is 15 residues. CDR1 and CDR2 (germline): SNHLY, FYNNEI. CDR3 loop: CASSEESSYNSPLHF. The CDR3 bases are TGTGCCAGCAGTGAAGAGAGCTCCTATAATTCACCCCTCCACTTT.

The CDR3 protein is CASSHPKNTEAFF. The CDR3 coding sequence is TGTGCCAGCAGCCACCCCAAGAACACTGAAGCTTTCTTT. The chain is built from TRBV11-2 and TRBJ1-1, with D unclear. The CDR3 spans 13 residues. Germline V gene lookup returns CDR1 SGHAT and CDR2 FQNNGV. V dropped 5 bases and J dropped 1 base, with 8 bases sitting between them.

The chain employs TRBV15 and TRBJ1-1; 7 bases are shared with TRBD1. V lost 5 bases, J lost 8 bases, and 8 bases stayed unmatched. The germline V gene encodes CDR1 LNHNV and CDR2 YYDKDF (reference sequence). The CDR3 runs 13 residues. The chain's CDR3 is CATSSGYRGEAFF. DNA for the CDR3: TGTGCCACCAGCTCGGGGTACAGGGGAGAAGCTTTCTTT.

J is TRBJ2-2 and V is TRBV4-2; no reliable D call. Germline loops: CDR1 LGHNA, CDR2 YNFKEQ. Deletions cut 0 bases from V and 7 bases from J, with 9 bases between. This CDR3 is built from 14 residues. The CDR3 DNA sequence: TGTGCCAGCAGCCAAGAAATGGGCGGCGGGGAGCTGTTTTTT. It codes for CASSQEMGGGELFF.

The CDR3 protein is CASSLGDGSDTQYF. CDR3 DNA: TGCGCCAGCAGCTTAGGAGACGGGTCGGATACGCAGTATTTT. The chain couples TRBV5-1 to TRBJ2-3; D is uncertain. CDR1 SGHRS and CDR2 YFSETQ come from the germline V gene. V was trimmed by 2 bases and J by 6 bases, leaving 13 bases between them. The CDR3 runs to 14 residues. The variable domain in full, completed from reference TRBV5-1 and TRBJ2-3, reads KAGVTQTPRYLIKTRGQQVTLSCSPISGHRSVSWYQQTPGQGLQFLFEYFSETQRNKGNFPGRFSGRQFSNSRSEMNVSTLELGDSALYLCASSLGDGSDTQYFGPGTRLTVL.

The J gene is TRBJ2-7, the V gene TRBV5-1, with 7 bases identical to TRBD1. J lost 3 bases, V lost 4 bases, and 7 bases had no gene match. Germline-derived CDR1 and CDR2 are SGHRS and YFSETQ. CDR3 size: 14 residues. The CDR3 spells CASSPTDRIYEQYF. The DNA of the CDR3 is TGCGCCAGCAGCCCCACGGACAGGATCTACGAGCAGTACTTC.

This sequence joins TRBV28 and TRBJ1-1; 11 bases match TRBD1. Trimming took 2 bases from V and 5 from J; bases not matched to a gene: 4. The CDR3 contains 15 residues. The germline V gene encodes CDR1 MDHEN and CDR2 SYDVKM. The CDR3 DNA reads as TGTGCCAGCAGTTTAGCGGGACAGGGGGGGACTGAAGCTTTCTTT. Translating it yields CASSLAGQGGTEAFF. Variable domain in full (rest from reference TRBV28 and TRBJ1-1): DVKVTQSSRYLVKRTGEKVFLECVQDMDHENMFWYRQDPGLGLRLIYFSYDVKMKEKGDIPEGYSVSREKKERFSLILESASTNQTSMYLCASSLAGQGGTEAFFGQGTRLTVV.

V and J are TRBV5-1 and TRBJ2-3; D possibly uses TRBD1 or TRBD2 (5 bases each). The CDR3 has 15 amino acids. V was shortened by 0 bases and J by 4 bases, with 12 bases between the two germline ends. Germline V gene lookup returns CDR1 SGHRS and CDR2 YFSETQ. The CDR3 loop reads CASSLVALGADTQYF. CDR3 nucleotides: TGCGCCAGCAGCTTGGTGGCCCTGGGGGCAGATACGCAGTATTTT. Drawing the rest from reference TRBV5-1 and TRBJ2-3, the complete variable domain is KAGVTQTPRYLIKTRGQQVTLSCSPISGHRSVSWYQQTPGQGLQFLFEYFSETQRNKGNFPGRFSGRQFSNSRSEMNVSTLELGDSALYLCASSLVALGADTQYFGPGTRLTVL.

The chain uses TRBV6-5 and TRBJ1-4; D is unresolved. V was trimmed by 6 bases and J by 3 bases, leaving 14 bases between them. Germline V gene data show CDR1 as MNHEY and CDR2 as SVGAGI. The CDR3 consists of 15 residues. Written as DNA, the CDR3 is TGTGCCAGCAGCCTACGGAGTGCAGCTAATGAAAAACTGTTTTTT. Its protein is CASSLRSAANEKLFF.

V is TRBV15 and J is TRBJ1-1; a weak D match, TRBD1 (5 bases). CDR1 and CDR2 from the germline V gene are LNHNV and YYDKDF (reference sequence). This CDR3 has 15 amino acids. V was shortened by 1 base and J by 0 bases, with 9 bases between the two germline ends. The CDR3 coding sequence is TGTGCCACCAGCAGAGCTGGGGCGCTGAACACTGAAGCTTTCTTT. Amino acids: CATSRAGALNTEAFF.